Ten or more counts support the clone carrying this T cell receptor (beta chain). Some clones are missing from TCRdb's copy, which holds only in-frame ones; the method was immunoSEQ multiplex PCR. Altogether a few hundred thousand clones are present, 84% being singletons, with the ten largest covering about 4%. These data are taken from a study of blood T cell repertoires in COVID-19. The CDR3 is 14 amino acids. V shed 7 bases and J shed 0 bases, with 12 bases lying between them. CDR1 is MRHNA and CDR2 is SNTAGT in the germline V gene. Sequenced input: PBMCs or T cells enriched from blood (not recorded which). The V gene is TRBV6-4, the J gene TRBJ1-2; D remains ambiguous. This sequence originates from a man aged 25 to 40 with acute COVID-19. As DNA, the CDR3 is TGTGCCAGCACCCCCACAGAATCTAACTATGGCTACACCTTC. The encoded protein is CASTPTESNYGYTF.